One and the same sample provided the 10 T cell receptor beta chains below, sequenced in a study of T cells after yellow fever vaccination. Using its own MiXCR run on the 5' RACE reads, TCRdb lists one record per CDR3 protein. The sample yields around 320,000 distinct CDR3 sequences, around 4.5% seen once. Specimen: PBMCs, collected 15 days after the yellow fever booster vaccination. These receptors were obtained from a man between 18 and 35 years old who received the YFV17D yellow fever vaccine.

The chain couples TRBV12-3 or TRBV12-4 to TRBJ2-2, with 8 bases identical to TRBD1. The CDR3 is made up of 16 amino acids. The J segment lost 1 base and the V segment lost 1 base, leaving 2 bases of the junction unmatched. In nucleotides, the CDR3 is TGTGCCAGCAGTTTAGGGGGACAGGTGAACACCGGGGAGCTGTTTTTT. This translates into CASSLGGQVNTGELFF.

This clonotype was detected only a few times. V gene TRBV7-6 combines with J gene TRBJ2-2, with D hard to call. The CDR3 is 15 amino acids. The V gene's germline CDR1 is SGHVS and CDR2 FNYEAQ. Trimming stripped 4 bases from V and 0 bases from J, with 9 bases between. CDR3 region: CASSSDGSNTGELFF. In DNA form, the CDR3 reads TGTGCCAGCAGCTCGGACGGATCGAACACCGGGGAGCTGTTTTTT.

This clonotype was counted a few times. The chain carries TRBV24-1 and TRBJ2-5; 9 positions match TRBD2. The CDR3 is 14 residues long. V lost 5 bases, J lost 4 bases, and 4 bases stayed unmatched. Germline CDR1 and CDR2: KGHDR and SFDVKD. The CDR3 reads CATSAASGAETQYF. For the CDR3, the DNA is TGTGCCACCAGTGCGGCTAGCGGGGCAGAGACCCAGTACTTC.

This clonotype showed up many times. J is TRBJ1-5 and V is TRBV12-3 or TRBV12-4; no clear D. The CDR3 totals 13 residues. The V and J ends lost 6 bases and 2 bases respectively, with 8 bases between them. Here the CDR3 reads CASRWEGNQPQHF. The CDR3 region has the DNA TGTGCCAGCAGGTGGGAGGGCAATCAGCCCCAGCATTTT.

This clonotype has a count of ten or more. The rearrangement uses TRBV6-5 and TRBJ2-1; D assignment may be TRBD1 or TRBD2 (5 bases each). Per the germline V gene, CDR1 is MNHEY and CDR2 is SVGAGI. The CDR3 runs to 15 residues. Trimming pared 2 bases from V and 7 bases from J, leaving 15 bases between. This CDR3 is CASSYDRDGENEQFF. CDR3 in DNA: TGTGCCAGCAGTTACGACCGGGACGGGGAGAATGAGCAGTTCTTC.

The chain recombines TRBV6-5 with TRBJ1-2; TRBD1 matches at 7 bases. The junction had 4 bases not matched to a gene; V was cut back by 6 bases and J by 3 bases. CDR3 length equals 13 residues. Germline CDR1 MNHEY, CDR2 SVGAGI. Here the CDR3 reads CASRPDRDYGYTF. CDR3 nucleotides: TGTGCCAGCAGGCCCGACAGGGACTATGGCTACACCTTC.

Ten or more counts support this clonotype. V usage is TRBV7-2 and J usage is TRBJ2-3; 8 nucleotides align to TRBD2. Germline assignment: CDR1 SGHTA and CDR2 FQGNSA. Unmatched junction bases numbered 4, after V lost 0 bases and J lost 2 bases. This CDR3 is 16 amino acids long. In DNA form, the CDR3 reads TGTGCCAGCAGCTTAGCTTCCGGGGGGGCCACAGATACGCAGTATTTT. It yields the protein CASSLASGGATDTQYF.

This clonotype has at least ten counts. The V call is TRBV20-1, the J call TRBJ2-3; TRBD2 aligns across 13 bases. Trimming cost V 6 bases and J 2 bases; bases outside gene matches: 5. This CDR3 has 15 residues. Germline V gene sequence: CDR1 DFQATT, CDR2 SNEGSKA (reference sequence). CDR3 in amino acids: CSAETSGGFTDTQYF. CDR3 sequence (DNA): TGCAGTGCCGAGACTAGCGGGGGGTTCACAGATACGCAGTATTTT.

This clonotype appeared many times. The genes are TRBV7-2 and TRBJ2-2; 10 nucleotides align to TRBD2. With 5 bases clipped from V and 7 bases from J, the junction kept 10 bases outside the gene matches. Germline V CDR1 and CDR2: SGHTA, FQGNSA. CDR3 length equals 16 residues. CDR3 amino acids: CASSQRAGGLGGELFF. In DNA, the CDR3 is TGTGCCAGCAGCCAAAGAGCGGGGGGGCTAGGCGGGGAGCTGTTTTTT.

There are a few counts of this clonotype. This chain links TRBV29-1 with TRBJ2-7; 9 bases are shared with TRBD1. This CDR3 region has 14 residues. Germline V gives CDR1 SQVTM, CDR2 ANQGSEA. The junction had 8 bases not matched to a gene; V was cut back by 6 bases and J by 2 bases. The CDR3 DNA reads as TGCAGCGTGCAAGGACAGGGGAGCGCCTACGAGCAGTACTTC. Translated: CSVQGQGSAYEQYF.